These T cell receptor beta chains were read from a single sample in a study of response to subunit inactivated influenza vaccine. TCRdb reprocessed the RT-PCR reads via MiXCR and lists one record per CDR3 protein. Among approximately 230,000 distinct CDR3 sequences listed, 12% were seen once. The starting material was non-naive T cells sorted from PBMCs, obtained 14 days before vaccination. Every receptor here comes from a man aged 45-65 years who received an inactivated influenza vaccine. Each CDR3 is given without its conserved first and last residue. Some rows mark clone size as missing; the rest say once, few, many or name a class of expanded clone.

j_call,clone_size,v_call,cdr3_aa
TRBJ2-7,many,TRBV30,AWKPTPGSYEQY
TRBJ1-1,few,TRBV12-3/TRBV12-4,ASIQGPANTEAF
TRBJ2-2,few,TRBV7-2,ASRMMHRDTGELF
TRBJ2-2,.,TRBV4-2,ASSQSSRATGELF
TRBJ2-3,many,TRBV7-2,ASSPRLADGTDTQY
TRBJ2-7,few,TRBV7-7,ASSLVGCERAYEQY
TRBJ2-5,many,TRBV29-1,SVGGYQETQY
TRBJ1-6,many,TRBV6-1,ASSLGFGSPLH
TRBJ2-5,few,TRBV5-1,ASSVGHPQETQY
TRBJ2-5,.,TRBV6-5,ASSYGGTGGFGETQY
TRBJ2-1,.,TRBV4-2,ASSPPPGDSYNEQF
TRBJ1-2,.,TRBV14,ASSQESGTGKFWGGYT
TRBJ2-2,few,TRBV28,ASSPLGVTGELF
TRBJ2-5,many,TRBV12-3/TRBV12-4,ASSLGYQETQY
TRBJ2-1,.,TRBV24-1,ATSDLSRGGPLLF
TRBJ1-2,.,TRBV4-3,ASSQEGGRNYGYT
TRBJ2-2,many,TRBV11-2,ASSLDAGIGELF
TRBJ2-2,.,TRBV4-1,ASSQDRGQGATSGSFTGELF
TRBJ2-5,few,TRBV7-9,ASSLLFGVGETQY
TRBJ1-1,few,TRBV6-5,ASSRHGESAF
TRBJ2-1,few,TRBV15,ATRGGQGSYNEQF
TRBJ2-1,.,TRBV4-3,ASSPNGAGSSYNEQF
TRBJ1-2,.,TRBV12-3/TRBV12-4,ASSLNRLRTWTSGYT
TRBJ1-5,.,TRBV15,ATSRDGRPQH
TRBJ2-7,few,TRBV7-2,ASSLETSYEQY
TRBJ2-7,few,TRBV18,ASSSLAGGYEQY
TRBJ2-1,once,TRBV29-1,SVLAGIEQF
TRBJ1-1,.,TRBV15,ATSSLEGGTEAF
TRBJ2-2,many,TRBV20-1,SASPFSWTGSSGELF
TRBJ2-1,.,TRBV3-1,ASSQQVPGTQVVNEQF
TRBJ2-5,.,TRBV4-1,ASSPGLLCFLETQY